This T cell receptor (beta chain) was identified in a study of T cell responses to AZD1222 COVID-19 vaccine. V was pared by 5 bases and J by 10 bases, with 6 bases of the junction left unmatched. Germline V gene data show CDR1 as KGHDR and CDR2 as SFDVKD. This CDR3 has 12 amino acids. This clone has only one observation. Its antigen is undetermined. Study-wide findings and caveats: Unmutated variant regions are reportedly the target of nearly half of TCRs that are spike-specific. Among the donors, most were white British and more were female, and clonal diversity was possibly underestimated.

Only in-frame clones appear in the TCRdb table, and some are missing; sequencing was by immunoSEQ multiplex PCR. The sample carries 200,000 to 300,000 clones, more than 85% recorded once. The chain uses TRBV24-1 and TRBJ1-1, with 7 nucleotides matching TRBD1. The source is an adult in good health. This sample comprised peripheral blood, obtained on day 0 of AZD1222 vaccination. CDR3 amino acids: CATSAPGGLAFF. CDR3 nucleotide sequence: TGTGCCACCAGTGCCCCAGGGGGTCTAGCTTTCTTT.